This note documents a single T cell receptor (beta chain) sequence. Its target is unknown. These data originate in a study of shared clonotypes between healthy human individuals. Study information: Donors, aged 18 to 49, were a couple of women and three men. Study-level findings and limits: Around 5% of naive CD4 clonotypes were shared across a few donors.

Generated by immunoSEQ multiplex PCR, the TCRdb table keeps only in-frame clones and is missing some. This table has approximately 500,000 clones, about 95% appearing once. The germline V and J ends were trimmed by 4 bases and 0 bases, with 10 bases remaining between them. CDR1 and CDR2 (germline): KGHSH, LQKENI. The CDR3 has 14 residues. Source material: naive CD4+ T cells sorted from blood. Sample subset: CD45RA+ positively selected. The TCR comes from a woman between 25 and 40 years old in good health. V is TRBV18 and J is TRBJ2-7; tentative D call: TRBD2 (6 bases). The CDR3 region is CASSRIGSSYEQYF. Written as DNA, the CDR3 is TGTGCCAGCTCACGGATCGGGAGCTCCTACGAGCAGTACTTC. The full variable domain, completed using reference TRBV18 and TRBJ2-7, is NAGVMQNPRHLVRRRGQEARLRCSPMKGHSHVYWYRQLPEEGLKFMVYLQKENIIDESGMPKERFSAEFPKEGPSILRIQQVVRGDSAAYFCASSRIGSSYEQYFGPGTRLTVT.